Included here is one TCR beta chain sequence, with context. Its antigen is undetermined. Unique molecular identifiers were incorporated during preparation of the TCRbeta library. One entry per CDR3 protein results from TCRdb running MiXCR on the PCR reads. Of about 600,000 distinct CDR3 sequences in the sample, approximately 12% were seen once. Germline V lookup: CDR1 SGHDT, CDR2 YYEEEE. V gave up 5 bases and J gave up 6 bases, with 18 bases separating them. The CDR3 is 14 amino acids. The data are from a study of T-cell reconstitution after alpha-beta-depleted transplantation in children. Regarding the study as a whole: Several hundred expanded graft clones reportedly gave rise to the alpha-beta T cells present about two months after transplant. Some patients' high day-60 TCRbeta diversity was traced to surviving recipient T cells and thymic progenitors. Newly made T cells mostly supplied T-cell counts and diversity one year after transplant.

The source is a male patient younger than 18 who had a stem cell transplant for acute myeloid leukemia, so the T cells may come from the graft donor. The material sequenced was PBMCs, mostly from graft donor cells, taken 360 days after TCRalphabeta/CD19-depleted stem cell transplant. The chain combines TRBV5-6 with TRBJ2-7; perhaps TRBD2 as D (7 bases). The CDR3 loop reads CASSPIGGDREQYF. The CDR3 coding sequence is TGTGCCAGCAGTCCCATAGGGGGGGATCGCGAGCAGTACTTC.